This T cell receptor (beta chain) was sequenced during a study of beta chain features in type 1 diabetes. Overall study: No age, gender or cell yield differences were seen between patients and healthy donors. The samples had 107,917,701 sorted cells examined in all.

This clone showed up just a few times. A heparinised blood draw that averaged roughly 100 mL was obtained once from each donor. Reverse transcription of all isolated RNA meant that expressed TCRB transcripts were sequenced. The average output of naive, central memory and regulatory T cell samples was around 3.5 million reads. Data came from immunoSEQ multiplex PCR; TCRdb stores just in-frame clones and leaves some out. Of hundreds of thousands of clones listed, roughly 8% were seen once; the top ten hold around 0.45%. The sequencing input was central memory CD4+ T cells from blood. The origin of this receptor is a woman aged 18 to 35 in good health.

The CDR3 bases are TGTGCCAGCAGCGAGATTGAACGCTCGGAGCTGTTTTTT. Its protein product is CASSEIERSELFF. This chain joins TRBV11-2 and TRBJ2-2; no firm D call. The CDR3 is 13 amino acids. Per the germline V gene, CDR1 is SGHAT and CDR2 is FQNNGV. V was shortened by 5 bases and J by 10 bases, with 14 bases between the two germline ends. Full variable domain (outside the CDR3, taken from reference TRBV11-2 and TRBJ2-2): EAGVAQSPRYKIIEKRQSVAFWCNPISGHATLYWYQQILGQGPKLLIQFQNNGVVDDSQLPKDRFSAERLKGVDSTLKIQPAKLEDSAVYLCASSEIERSELFFGEGSRLTVL.